Below are 30 T cell receptor beta chains sequenced from a single sample in a study of vaccination and CD4 T cells after COVID-19. The antigens these receptors bind are not known. This sample's treatment: approximately nine-day PBMC culture with coronavirus spike peptide pools or control peptides (ViraFEST assay). Sequencing of DNA taken from cultured CD4+ T cells relied on the Oncomine TCR Beta short-read assay. TCRdb itself ran the PCR reads through MiXCR, one entry per CDR3 protein. This table has about 9,600 distinct CDR3 sequences, under 30% appearing once. The input for sequencing was CD4+ T cells from blood, cultured in vitro, taken after SARS-CoV-2 vaccination. These receptors were taken from a human donor who had recovered from COVID-19.

This clonotype has only a few counts. The rearrangement joins TRBV7-2 to TRBJ2-3; 10 bases map to TRBD2. This CDR3 is built from 16 residues. V was pared by 5 bases and J by 2 bases, with 7 bases of the junction left unmatched. CDR1 and CDR2 (germline): SGHTA, FQGNSA. The CDR3 reads CASSLTGLAVTDTQYF. DNA of the CDR3: TGTGCCAGCAGCCTCACCGGACTAGCGGTCACAGATACGCAGTATTTT.

This clonotype showed up just a few times. V usage is TRBV19 and J usage is TRBJ1-2, with 7 bases fitting TRBD1. V shed 6 bases and J 1 base; nucleotides not matched to a gene: 11. The germline V gene has CDR1 LNHDA and CDR2 SQIVND (reference sequence). The CDR3 consists of 16 residues. The CDR3 nucleotides are TGTGCCAGTAGGAGACAGGGAATACTTAATAACTATGGCTACACCTTC. Translation: CASRRQGILNNYGYTF.

Comments on this clonotype: A read error may produce the germline difference seen at one junction end. The chain is built from TRBV16 and TRBJ2-4, with 7 bases fitting TRBD1. The CDR3 is made up of 12 amino acids. Germline V gene sequence: CDR1 KGHSY, CDR2 FQNENV. CDR3: CASSPTGTAPEF. DNA of the CDR3: TGTGCCAGCAGCCCCACCGGGACAGCTCCCGAATTC.

This clonotype is medium-sized within its sample. The chain carries TRBV27 and TRBJ1-2; D remains unclear. V lost 5 bases and J lost 3, with 10 bases in between. From germline, CDR1 is MNHEY and CDR2 SMNVEV (reference sequence). The CDR3 sequence is 13 residues long. CDR3 in DNA: TGTGCCAGCAGTCCACAGAGTTACTATGGCTACACCTTC. Its protein product is CASSPQSYYGYTF.

The table lists this clonotype with a count of one. The rearrangement links TRBV14 to TRBJ1-6; D gene unclear. The CDR3 consists of 14 residues. The germline CDR1 and CDR2 sequences are SGHDN and FVKESK. V lost 1 base to trimming and J lost 7 bases, with 8 bases between them. CDR3 sequence reads: CASSQAHPNSPLHF. The CDR3, as DNA: TGTGCCAGCAGCCAAGCGCACCCCAATTCACCCCTCCACTTT.

This chain links TRBV6-1 with TRBJ1-2; no definite D call. The CDR3 runs 14 residues. Trimming pared 6 bases from V and 0 bases from J, leaving 11 bases between. Germline values: CDR1 MNHNS, CDR2 SASEGT. The CDR3 DNA sequence: TGTGCCAGCAGCTTCTCAGTGGCTAACTATGGCTACACCTTC. This encodes CASSFSVANYGYTF.

This clonotype was picked up a small number of times. The genes are TRBV20-1 and TRBJ1-6; D is possibly TRBD1 (6 bases). There are 15 residues in the CDR3. Trimming shortened V by 3 bases and J by 4 bases, and 13 bases separated the two germline ends. CDR1 DFQATT and CDR2 SNEGSKA come from the germline V gene (reference sequence). The CDR3 DNA sequence: TGCAGTGCTAGGGGGGGACAAGGGTATAATTCACCCCTCCACTTT. It encodes CSARGGQGYNSPLHF.

The chain has TRBV28 and TRBJ2-3; 8 bases line up with TRBD1. Germline CDR1 reads MDHEN; CDR2 reads SYDVKM. J lost 4 bases, V lost 5 bases, and 5 bases had no gene match. CDR3 length: 14 residues. The CDR3, as DNA: TGTGCCAGCAGTCACAGGGGGAAGTCAGATACGCAGTATTTT. It specifies CASSHRGKSDTQYF.

This clonotype occurred a few times. The genes are TRBV11-2 and TRBJ2-3, with TRBD2 matching 8 bases. The CDR3 runs 16 residues. With V trimmed by 5 bases and J by 4 bases, 11 bases remained unmatched. CDR1 and CDR2 (germline): SGHAT, FQNNGV. CDR3: CASSRRAGEPADTQYF. The CDR3 DNA reads as TGTGCCAGCAGCCGCCGAGCGGGAGAACCGGCAGATACGCAGTATTTT.

The chain couples TRBV7-2 to TRBJ2-3; D assignment may be TRBD1 or TRBD2 (5 bases each). Germline V gene sequence: CDR1 SGHTA, CDR2 FQGNSA. The CDR3 contains 17 residues. V was trimmed by 4 bases and J by 2 bases, leaving 19 bases between them. The CDR3 loop is CASSSTGRGAHTDTQYF. The CDR3 bases are TGTGCCAGCAGCTCAACGGGGCGCGGAGCTCACACAGATACGCAGTATTTT.

This clonotype showed up just a few times. The chain couples TRBV18 to TRBJ2-7; perhaps TRBD2 as D (5 bases). Trimming stripped 3 bases from V and 0 bases from J, with 12 bases between. Germline V gene sequence: CDR1 KGHSH, CDR2 LQKENI. The CDR3 totals 15 residues. The CDR3: CASSPSTTSSYEQYF. CDR3 nucleotides: TGTGCCAGCTCACCCTCGACTACAAGCTCCTACGAGCAGTACTTC.

This clonotype turned up a few times. V usage is TRBV7-2 and J usage is TRBJ2-7; TRBD1 or TRBD2 may be the D gene (5 bases each). The V gene lost 5 bases and the J gene lost 3 bases, with 11 bases spanning the gap. In germline, CDR1 is SGHTA, CDR2 FQGNSA. There are 13 residues in the CDR3. In DNA, the CDR3 is TGTGCCAGCAGCCCGGGGCTACTCTACGAGCAGTACTTC. Its protein is CASSPGLLYEQYF.

The chain uses TRBV5-1 and TRBJ1-1; D remains unclear. The length of the CDR3 is 15 residues. The germline CDR1 and CDR2 sequences are SGHRS and YFSETQ. The V end lost 4 bases, the J end lost 6 bases, and 19 bases lay between the germline ends. CDR3 in amino acids: CASSPWTALGAEAFF. The CDR3 DNA is TGCGCCAGCAGCCCCTGGACGGCGCTAGGCGCTGAAGCTTTCTTT.

This clonotype was seen more than once but under ten times. The J gene is TRBJ2-3, the V gene TRBV19; a possible D gene is TRBD2 (5 bases). Per germline, CDR1 LNHDA and CDR2 SQIVND (reference sequence). Trimming left V 0 bases short and J 4 bases short, with 14 bases between. The CDR3 consists of 16 residues. The CDR3 loop reads CASSIDRLAGADTQYF. DNA for the CDR3: TGTGCCAGTAGTATAGATAGGCTAGCTGGCGCAGATACGCAGTATTTT.

In its sample, this clonotype was seen a few times. The rearrangement uses TRBV28 and TRBJ1-2; the D gene is possibly TRBD1 (5 bases). CDR1 is MDHEN, CDR2 SYDVKM, per germline. CDR3 length: 14 amino acids. V was shortened by 1 base and J by 3 bases, with 9 bases between the two germline ends. The chain's CDR3 is CASSLSTDYYGYTF. The CDR3, as DNA: TGTGCCAGCAGTTTATCGACAGACTACTATGGCTACACCTTC.

This clonotype was detected only a few times. This sequence joins TRBV21-1 and TRBJ2-7; TRBD1, the table's D call, was not compared with the DNA. TRBV21-1 is tagged as a pseudogene. The CDR3 sequence is 14 residues long. CDR3 coding DNA: TGTGCCAGCAGCACCGGGACAGGGCACCCCGAGCAGTACTTC. It specifies CASSTGTGHPEQYF.

Within the sample, this clonotype is medium-sized. The V call is TRBV27, the J call TRBJ1-1, with TRBD1 matching 7 bases. V lost 1 base to trimming and J lost 6 bases; unmatched junction nucleotides: 8. The CDR3 contains 15 residues. Germline CDR1 is MNHEY and CDR2 is SMNVEV (reference sequence). The CDR3 loop reads CASSLYGQVGAEAFF. The CDR3 bases are TGTGCCAGCAGTTTATACGGACAGGTGGGCGCTGAAGCTTTCTTT.

The chain couples TRBV21-1 to TRBJ1-5. TRBV21-1 is an annotated pseudogene. This CDR3 region has 17 residues. CDR3 amino acids: CASSPLPPGGSNQPQHF. The CDR3 DNA sequence: TGTGCCAGCAGCCCCCTCCCGCCGGGGGGAAGCAATCAGCCCCAGCATTTT.

The chain joins TRBV6-1 to TRBJ2-2; tentatively, D is TRBD2 (5 bases). This CDR3 is 13 amino acids long. Germline V lookup: CDR1 MNHNS, CDR2 SASEGT. Trimming left V 6 bases short and J 7 bases short, with 12 bases between. Written as DNA, the CDR3 is TGTGCCAGCAGCCCTGCGGGTGGCGGGGAGCTGTTTTTT. This sequence encodes CASSPAGGGELFF.

A few counts support this clonotype. This rearrangement joins TRBV20-1 to TRBJ2-7; D remains ambiguous. V was trimmed by 4 bases and J by 0 bases, leaving 16 bases between them. Germline assignment: CDR1 DFQATT and CDR2 SNEGSKA (reference sequence). The CDR3 contains 15 residues. The CDR3 protein is CSAIRAYVPSYEQYF. CDR3 coding DNA: TGCAGTGCTATCCGGGCGTATGTACCCTCCTACGAGCAGTACTTC.

This clonotype has more than one count but fewer than ten. V gene TRBV4-2 combines with J gene TRBJ2-1; TRBD2 matches at 10 bases. With 1 base clipped from V and 7 bases from J, the junction kept 7 bases outside the gene matches. Germline loops: CDR1 LGHNA, CDR2 YNFKEQ. CDR3 length equals 16 residues. The CDR3: CASSQVPAGGRNEQFF. CDR3 bases: TGTGCCAGCAGCCAAGTCCCAGCGGGAGGGCGAAATGAGCAGTTCTTC.

This chain uses TRBV19 with TRBJ2-3; TRBD2 matches 10 bases. With 5 bases clipped from V and 0 bases from J, the junction kept 11 bases outside the gene matches. The CDR3 consists of 18 residues. CDR1 and CDR2 (germline): LNHDA, SQIVND (reference sequence). The CDR3 is CASSPGLAVGTSTDTQYF. For the CDR3, the DNA is TGTGCCAGTAGTCCAGGACTAGCGGTCGGCACTAGCACAGATACGCAGTATTTT.

This clonotype was counted a few times. The chain recombines TRBV28 with TRBJ2-5, with TRBD2 identical over 8 bases. V gave up 2 bases and J gave up 7 bases; unmatched junction bases: 9. CDR3 size: 15 residues. Per germline, CDR1 MDHEN and CDR2 SYDVKM. The CDR3 reads CASSLIGGRMGTQYF. CDR3 DNA sequence: TGTGCCAGCAGTTTAATCGGCGGGAGGATGGGGACCCAGTACTTC.

This clonotype was counted between two and nine times. The chain uses TRBV19 and TRBJ2-5; no reliable D call. CDR1 and CDR2 from the germline V gene are LNHDA and SQIVND (reference sequence). The CDR3 is 15 amino acids. The V gene lost 7 bases and the J gene lost 0 bases, with 15 bases spanning the gap. The CDR3 nucleotides read TGTGCCAGTACCCTGCGTGACGGATACCAAGAGACCCAGTACTTC. It specifies CASTLRDGYQETQYF.

CDR3 nucleotides: TGTGCCAGCAGCTCCAGGGTTACCGGGGAGCTGTTTTTT. The encoded protein is CASSSRVTGELFF. This chain uses TRBV5-4 with TRBJ2-2; tentative D call: TRBD1 (5 bases). The germline CDR1 and CDR2 sequences are SGHNT and YYREEE (reference sequence). The CDR3 extends over 13 amino acids. Trimming removed 3 bases at V and 5 bases at J, with 8 bases between.

This chain connects TRBV10-1 to TRBJ2-3; D is possibly TRBD2 (6 bases). Germline V gene lookup returns CDR1 WNHNN and CDR2 SYGVQD (reference sequence). The CDR3 covers 15 residues. V lost 0 bases and J 7 bases, leaving 14 bases between the germline ends. The CDR3 nucleotides read TGCGCCAGCAGTGAGTCTCTCGGGGGAGGTAATACGCAGTATTTT. This translates into CASSESLGGGNTQYF.

This clonotype was counted between two and nine times. The chain combines TRBV10-2 with TRBJ2-7, with D unclear. V shed 0 bases and J shed 3 bases, with 6 bases lying between them. Germline V gene sequence: CDR1 WSHSY, CDR2 SAAADI. The CDR3 is made up of 13 amino acids. CDR3 DNA sequence: TGCGCCAGCAGTGAGTCAGGCTACTACGAGCAGTACTTC. It yields the protein CASSESGYYEQYF.

The gene calls are TRBV19 and TRBJ1-4; D unclear. With 4 bases removed from V and 2 bases from J, the gap between germline ends came to 14 bases. This CDR3 spans 16 amino acids. Germline values: CDR1 LNHDA, CDR2 SQIVND (reference sequence). DNA of the CDR3: TGTGCCAGTAGTACCTCCGGAAGGGCCACTAATGAAAAACTGTTTTTT. It codes for CASSTSGRATNEKLFF.

The chain couples TRBV4-3 to TRBJ1-1; no firm D call. From germline, CDR1 is LGHNA and CDR2 YSLEER. With 0 bases removed from V and 12 bases from J, the gap between germline ends came to 20 bases. This CDR3 has 15 amino acids. The CDR3 is CASSQEPRVGSPPFF. The CDR3 DNA reads TGCGCCAGCAGCCAAGAACCCCGCGTCGGGTCCCCGCCTTTCTTT.

There are a few counts of this clonotype. Here the CDR3 reads CASSYGGADNEQFF. The CDR3 nucleotides read TGTGCCAGCAGTTATGGGGGGGCCGACAATGAGCAGTTCTTC. This chain connects TRBV6-5 to TRBJ2-1, with D maybe TRBD2 (7 bases). CDR1 is MNHEY, CDR2 SVGAGI, per germline. This CDR3 spans 14 amino acids. Deletions cut 3 bases from V and 5 bases from J, with 11 bases between.